This T cell receptor (beta chain) was documented in a study of blood T cells in healthy people across ages. Donation came from healthy Caucasian individuals in Russia who were aged roughly 6 to 95. This CDR3 has 14 amino acids. With 6 bases removed from V and 0 bases from J, the gap between germline ends came to 11 bases. The germline V gene has CDR1 SNHLY and CDR2 FYNNEI. General study results and limits: Strong correlation existed between TCR beta diversity and naive T cell percentage.

A J-beta primer mix and a sample-barcoded 5' primer were used in a second PCR of about 7 to 12 cycles. TCRdb ran MiXCR on the 5' RACE reads and lists one entry per CDR3 protein. Of some 1.5 million distinct CDR3 sequences in the sample, 28% were seen once. A remark on this clonotype: Its antigen is as yet unknown.

The TCR sequence derives from a woman aged 25 to 39 in good health. Input material: blood. The chain uses TRBV2 and TRBJ1-1; D is unclear. CDR3 sequence (DNA): TGTGCCAGCAGAACGGGATCCCTGAACACTGAAGCTTTCTTT. Its translation: CASRTGSLNTEAFF.